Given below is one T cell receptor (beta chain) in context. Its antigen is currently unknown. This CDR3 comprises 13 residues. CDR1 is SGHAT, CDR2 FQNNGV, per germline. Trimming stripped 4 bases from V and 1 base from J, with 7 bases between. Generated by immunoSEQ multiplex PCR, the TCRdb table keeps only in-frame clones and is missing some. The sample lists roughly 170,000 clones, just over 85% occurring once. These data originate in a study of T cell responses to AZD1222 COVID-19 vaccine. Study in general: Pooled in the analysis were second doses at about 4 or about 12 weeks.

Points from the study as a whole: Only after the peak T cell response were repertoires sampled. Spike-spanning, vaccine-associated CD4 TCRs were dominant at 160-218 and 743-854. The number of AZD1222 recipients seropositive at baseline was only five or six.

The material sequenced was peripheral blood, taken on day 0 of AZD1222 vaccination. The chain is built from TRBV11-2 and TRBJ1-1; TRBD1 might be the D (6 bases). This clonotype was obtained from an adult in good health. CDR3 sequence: CASSSQGNTEAFF. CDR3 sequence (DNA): TGTGCCAGCAGCTCACAGGGGAACACTGAAGCTTTCTTT.